This T cell receptor beta chain emerged from a study of OX40 agonist ivuxolimab in advanced cancers. Study-wide context: Participants could have had prior anti-PD-1, anti-PD-L1 or anti-CTLA-4 therapy, and approximately 40% had some.

For this clone: Its antigen is unknown.

Repertoires were generated with immunoSEQ multiplex PCR, while TCRdb's copy carries only in-frame clones and drops some. This table holds about 90,000 clones, approximately 88% found once. General observations from the study: A proportion of nonresponders additionally exhibited low normalized T-cell clonal expansion. CD8+ T cells showed, on average, more clonal expansion than CD4+ cells.

Trimming cost V 7 bases and J 3 bases; bases outside gene matches: 6. From germline, CDR1 is GTSNPN and CDR2 SVGIG (reference sequence). This CDR3 region has 12 residues. Sequencing was performed on CD4+ or CD8+ T cells sorted from blood, taken in a trial of the OX40 agonist ivuxolimab. The TCR was taken from an adult with an advanced solid tumor such as melanoma, head and neck, liver or kidney cancer. The chain has TRBV30 and TRBJ2-7, with TRBD1 identical over 7 bases. This chain's CDR3 is CALTGPHYEQYF. DNA for the CDR3: TGTGCCTTGACAGGGCCCCACTACGAGCAGTACTTC.